This T cell receptor (beta chain) was sequenced in a study of cytomegalovirus exposure and HLA in healthy donors. Primers included in the PCR were 60 Vbeta and 13 Jbeta primers. Produced via immunoSEQ multiplex PCR; TCRdb's table is partial and in-frame only. The data show about 190,000 clones, 70% to 80% seen once. The CDR3 loop spans 15 amino acids. Germline-derived CDR1 and CDR2 are SGHDT and YYEEEE. V was cut by 0 bases and J by 2 bases, with 11 bases left in between. The TCR originated in a woman under 40 in good health and CMV-seropositive. The sample taken for sequencing was PBMCs. V gene TRBV5-6 combines with J gene TRBJ2-5, with D maybe TRBD1 (6 bases). Here the CDR3 DNA reads TGTGCCAGCAGCTTGGATGGGGGCTGGCAAGAGACCCAGTACTTC. Translated, it gives CASSLDGGWQETQYF.